Each of the 18 T cell receptor beta chains below was sequenced from the same sample in a study of CD8 T cells in Susac syndrome. Random hexamers were used to reverse transcribe the RNA input (about 0.5 to 1 ug). Using its own MiXCR run on the immunoSEQ multiplex PCR reads, TCRdb lists one record per CDR3 protein. The sample includes approximately 140,000 distinct CDR3 sequences, about 95% seen only once; the top ten take 0.11%. Sample: CD4+ T cells from PBMCs. The receptor set was obtained from a human donor with multiple sclerosis.

The V and J genes are TRBV19 and TRBJ2-7; D is ambiguous. From germline, CDR1 is LNHDA and CDR2 SQIVND (reference sequence). The CDR3 is 13 amino acids. Deletions cut 5 bases from V and 6 bases from J, with 14 bases between. The CDR3 region has the DNA TGTGCCAGTAGTCCCCGACGAGCCGGCGAGCAGTACTTC. It specifies CASSPRRAGEQYF. The variable domain in full, with the rest retrieved from reference TRBV19 and TRBJ2-7, is DGGITQSPKYLFRKEGQNVTLSCEQNLNHDAMYWYRQDPGQGLRLIYYSQIVNDFQKGDIAEGYSVSREKKESFPLTVTSAQKNPTAFYLCASSPRRAGEQYFGPGTRLTVT.

A remark on this clonotype: Relative to the germline gene, one junction end is altered; a read error may explain this. The chain has TRBV7-7 and TRBJ2-1; D remains ambiguous. The germline CDR1 and CDR2 sequences are SSHAT and FNYEAQ (reference sequence). There are 13 residues in the CDR3. Written as DNA, the CDR3 is TGTGCTAGCAGCTTACGGTCAGTGGGGGAGCAGTTCTTC. Encoded protein: CASSLRSVGEQFF.

This chain uses TRBV12-3 or TRBV12-4 with TRBJ1-1; maybe TRBD1 (5 bases). V was trimmed by 3 bases and J by 6 bases, leaving 17 bases between them. This CDR3 contains 15 residues. CDR3: CASSFGGSSTAEAFF. The CDR3 DNA sequence: TGTGCCAGCAGTTTCGGGGGAAGTTCAACGGCTGAAGCTTTCTTT.

V usage is TRBV18 and J usage is TRBJ2-6, with D possibly TRBD2 on 5 matching bases. The CDR3 consists of 17 residues. Trimming pared 3 bases from V and 2 bases from J, leaving 14 bases between. Germline CDR1 reads KGHSH; CDR2 reads LQKENI. In DNA, the CDR3 is TGTGCCAGCTCACCCGGTGGAGGACTTCCTGGGGCCAACGTCCTGACTTTC. It encodes CASSPGGGLPGANVLTF.

The V gene is TRBV20-1, the J gene TRBJ2-1; 8 bases match TRBD1. Germline CDR1 DFQATT, CDR2 SNEGSKA (reference sequence). CDR3 length: 15 residues. Germline trimming cut 5 bases from V and 3 bases from J; bases unmatched to any gene: 9. The CDR3 protein is CSALPGQGVYNEQFF. The CDR3 DNA reads TGCAGTGCTCTACCCGGACAGGGCGTCTACAATGAGCAGTTCTTC.

The chain combines TRBV29-1 with TRBJ1-2, with a tentative D call TRBD1 (6 bases). CDR1 and CDR2 from the germline V gene are SQVTM and ANQGSEA. The CDR3 runs to 14 residues. Trimming removed 6 bases from V and 3 bases from J, with 17 bases in between. The CDR3 coding sequence is TGCAGCGTGACCAGACAGGAGAGTGACTATGGCTACACCTTC. Amino acid sequence: CSVTRQESDYGYTF.

The rearrangement uses TRBV5-6 and TRBJ1-2; the D gene is possibly TRBD1 (6 bases). CDR1 SGHDT and CDR2 YYEEEE come from the germline V gene. CDR3 size: 13 residues. Trimming shortened V by 2 bases and J by 7 bases, and 12 bases separated the two germline ends. The CDR3 DNA follows: TGTGCCAGCAGCTTCCGGGGGGCGAGTGGCTACACCTTC. Amino acid sequence: CASSFRGASGYTF.

V gene TRBV15 combines with J gene TRBJ2-1, with 11 bases fitting TRBD2. The CDR3 length is 15 residues. Trimming cost V 5 bases and J 3 bases; bases outside gene matches: 3. CDR1 and CDR2 (germline): LNHNV, YYDKDF (reference sequence). The DNA for the CDR3 is TGTGCCACCAGCCCTGGGACTAGCGGCTACAATGAGCAGTTCTTC. Translating it yields CATSPGTSGYNEQFF.

V and J are TRBV5-6 and TRBJ1-5; TRBD1 agrees at 12 bases. CDR1 is SGHDT and CDR2 is YYEEEE in the germline V gene. J lost 6 bases, V lost 5 bases, and 6 bases had no gene match. This CDR3 region has 15 residues. CDR3 region: CASSMGTGGTQPQHF. CDR3 coding DNA: TGTGCCAGCAGTATGGGGACAGGGGGCACTCAGCCCCAGCATTTT.

The chain combines TRBV28 with TRBJ1-2, with 12 bases that match TRBD1. Germline trimming cut 5 bases from V and 3 bases from J; bases unmatched to any gene: 10. CDR3 length equals 17 residues. Germline V gives CDR1 MDHEN, CDR2 SYDVKM. CDR3 amino acids: CASSPPLGTGGDYGYTF. The CDR3 DNA is TGTGCCAGCAGTCCACCCCTCGGGACAGGGGGCGACTATGGCTACACCTTC.

V and J are TRBV7-9 and TRBJ2-5; a weak D match, TRBD1 (7 bases). The CDR3 has 14 residues. The V end lost 5 bases, the J end lost 4 bases, and 14 bases lay between the germline ends. Looked up from germline, CDR1 is SEHNR and CDR2 is FQNEAQ (reference sequence). CDR3 in DNA: TGTGCCAGCAGCCTTGCCCAGGGGGGAGAGACCCAGTACTTC. It is translated as CASSLAQGGETQYF.

The genes are TRBV20-1 and TRBJ2-3; TRBD2 matches 14 bases. Trimming at V came to 3 bases and at J to 7 bases, leaving 6 bases not matched to a gene. Germline V lookup: CDR1 DFQATT, CDR2 SNEGSKA (reference sequence). The length of the CDR3 is 15 residues. As DNA, the CDR3 is TGCAGTGCTAGGGGACTAGCGGGAGCAGGTCATACGCAGTATTTT. Its protein product is CSARGLAGAGHTQYF.

The CDR3 region is CASSVSELGQYEQYF. CDR3 nucleotide sequence: TGTGCCAGCAGCGTATCTGAGCTGGGACAGTACGAGCAGTACTTC. This chain joins TRBV9 and TRBJ2-7; 7 bases are shared with TRBD1. Germline CDR1 SGDLS, CDR2 YYNGEE. The V segment lost 1 base and the J segment 4 bases; nucleotides outside the gene matches: 8. The CDR3 is 15 amino acids.

V and J are TRBV30 and TRBJ2-5, with 8 bases fitting TRBD1. Germline values: CDR1 GTSNPN, CDR2 SVGIG (reference sequence). The CDR3 covers 14 residues. Germline trimming cut 2 bases from V and 4 bases from J; bases unmatched to any gene: 6. In DNA, the CDR3 is TGTGCCTGGAGTCAAGGGACAGGCGGAGAGACCCAGTACTTC. Translation: CAWSQGTGGETQYF.

V usage is TRBV11-3 and J usage is TRBJ2-1, with D hard to call. Germline V gene data show CDR1 as SGHNT and CDR2 as YENEEA. Trimming removed 2 bases from V and 7 bases from J, with 6 bases in between. The CDR3 is 12 amino acids. CDR3 residues: CASSLNLNEQFF. In DNA form, the CDR3 reads TGTGCCAGCAGCTTAAACCTTAATGAGCAGTTCTTC.

This chain uses TRBV5-1 with TRBJ2-5, with D tentatively TRBD2 (5 bases). The CDR3 is 14 residues long. V was cut by 0 bases and J by 5 bases, with 11 bases left in between. CDR1 is SGHRS, CDR2 YFSETQ, per germline. The CDR3 sequence is CASSLGLGSETQYF. In DNA, the CDR3 is TGCGCCAGCAGCTTGGGGCTGGGGAGTGAGACCCAGTACTTC.

V usage is TRBV27 and J usage is TRBJ2-7; 10 bases agree with TRBD1. The CDR3 consists of 13 residues. From germline, CDR1 is MNHEY and CDR2 SMNVEV (reference sequence). The V segment lost 6 bases and the J segment 5 bases; nucleotides outside the gene matches: 4. The CDR3 bases are TGTGCCAGCAGGCGACAGGGGGCGGACGAGCAGTACTTC. Translation: CASRRQGADEQYF.

This clonotype was seen just once. The chain has TRBV28 and TRBJ1-6; 7 positions match TRBD1. Germline CDR1 MDHEN, CDR2 SYDVKM. CDR3 length: 15 residues. V was clipped by 8 bases and J by 2 bases; unmatched bases: 6. CDR3 sequence: CASHLGQPYNSPLHF. In nucleotides, the CDR3 is TGTGCCAGCCACCTGGGACAGCCCTATAATTCACCCCTCCACTTT.